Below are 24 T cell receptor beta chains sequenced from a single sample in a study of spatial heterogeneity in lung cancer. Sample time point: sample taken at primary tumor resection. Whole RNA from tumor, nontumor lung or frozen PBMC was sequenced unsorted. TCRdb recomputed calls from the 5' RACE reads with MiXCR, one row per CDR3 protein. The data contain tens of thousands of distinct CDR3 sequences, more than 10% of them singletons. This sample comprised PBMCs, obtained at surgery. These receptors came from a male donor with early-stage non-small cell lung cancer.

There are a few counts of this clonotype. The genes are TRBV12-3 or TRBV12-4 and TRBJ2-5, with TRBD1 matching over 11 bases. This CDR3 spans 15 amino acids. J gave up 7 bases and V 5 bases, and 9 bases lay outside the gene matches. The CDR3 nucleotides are TGTGCCAGCAGTGCCGGGACAGGGGGTAGGGTGACCCAGTACTTC. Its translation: CASSAGTGGRVTQYF.

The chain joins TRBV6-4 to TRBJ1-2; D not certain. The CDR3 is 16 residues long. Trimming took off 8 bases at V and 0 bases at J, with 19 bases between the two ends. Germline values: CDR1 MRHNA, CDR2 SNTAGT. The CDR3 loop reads CASYKPGGSSNYGYTF. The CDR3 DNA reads TGTGCCAGCTACAAACCCGGAGGCTCCTCTAACTATGGCTACACCTTC.

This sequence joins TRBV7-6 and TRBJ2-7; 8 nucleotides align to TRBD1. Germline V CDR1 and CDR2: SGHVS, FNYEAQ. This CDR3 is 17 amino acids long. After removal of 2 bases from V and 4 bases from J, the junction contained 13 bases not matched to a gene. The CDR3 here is CASSLTNPGTGAYEQYF. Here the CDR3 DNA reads TGTGCCAGCAGCTTAACTAACCCCGGGACAGGAGCTTACGAGCAGTACTTC.

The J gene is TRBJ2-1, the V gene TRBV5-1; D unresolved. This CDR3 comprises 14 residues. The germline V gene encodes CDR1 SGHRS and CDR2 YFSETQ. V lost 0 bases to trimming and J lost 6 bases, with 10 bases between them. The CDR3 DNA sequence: TGCGCCAGCAGCTTGGTTGTAGACCCCAATGAGCAGTTCTTC. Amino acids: CASSLVVDPNEQFF.

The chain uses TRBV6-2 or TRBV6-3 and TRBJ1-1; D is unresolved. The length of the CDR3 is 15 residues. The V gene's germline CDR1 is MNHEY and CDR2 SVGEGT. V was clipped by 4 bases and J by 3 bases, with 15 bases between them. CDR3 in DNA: TGTGCCAGCAGTTCATCGCGGGTATGGGACACTGAAGCTTTCTTT. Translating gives CASSSSRVWDTEAFF.

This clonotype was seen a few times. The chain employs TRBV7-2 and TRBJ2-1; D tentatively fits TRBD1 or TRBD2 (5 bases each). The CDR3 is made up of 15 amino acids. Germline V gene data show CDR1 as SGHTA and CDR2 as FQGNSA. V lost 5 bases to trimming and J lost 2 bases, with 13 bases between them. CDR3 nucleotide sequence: TGTGCCAGCAGCGGCCCCGGGACGACCTACAATGAGCAGTTCTTC. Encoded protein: CASSGPGTTYNEQFF.

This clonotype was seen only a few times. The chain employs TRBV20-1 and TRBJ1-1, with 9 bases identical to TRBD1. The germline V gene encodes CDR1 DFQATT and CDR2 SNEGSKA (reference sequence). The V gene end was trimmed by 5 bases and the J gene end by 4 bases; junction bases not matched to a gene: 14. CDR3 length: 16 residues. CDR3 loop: CSAYTGGWGLGTEAFF. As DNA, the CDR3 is TGCAGTGCTTATACAGGGGGCTGGGGTTTAGGCACTGAAGCTTTCTTT.

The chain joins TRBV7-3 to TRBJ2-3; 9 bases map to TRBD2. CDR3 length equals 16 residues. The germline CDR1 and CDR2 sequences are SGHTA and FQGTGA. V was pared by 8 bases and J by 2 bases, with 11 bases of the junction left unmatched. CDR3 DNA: TGTGCCAGCTCCGCAGGCCCTAGCGGGGTCACAGATACGCAGTATTTT. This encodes CASSAGPSGVTDTQYF.

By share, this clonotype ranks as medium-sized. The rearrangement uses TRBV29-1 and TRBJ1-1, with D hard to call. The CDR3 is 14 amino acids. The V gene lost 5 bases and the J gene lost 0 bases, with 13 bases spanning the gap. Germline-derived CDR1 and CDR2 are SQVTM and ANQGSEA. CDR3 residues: CSVSQAAVNTEAFF. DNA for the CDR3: TGCAGCGTTAGCCAGGCAGCGGTGAACACTGAAGCTTTCTTT. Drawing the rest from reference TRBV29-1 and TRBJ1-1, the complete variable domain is SAVISQKPSRDICQRGTSLTIQCQVDSQVTMMFWYRQQPGQSLTLIATANQGSEATYESGFVIDKFPISRPNLTFSTLTVSNMSPEDSSIYLCSVSQAAVNTEAFFGQGTRLTVV.

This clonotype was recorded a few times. The CDR3 coding sequence is TGTGCCAGCAGTTCCGGGACTAGTCTCGACGAGCAGTACTTC. This translates into CASSSGTSLDEQYF. The chain links TRBV6-2 or TRBV6-3 to TRBJ2-7, with 8 bases that match TRBD2. The germline gives CDR1 MNHEY, CDR2 SVGEGT. This CDR3 comprises 14 residues. Losses at the gene ends were 4 bases for V and 5 bases for J; bases not matched to a gene: 7.

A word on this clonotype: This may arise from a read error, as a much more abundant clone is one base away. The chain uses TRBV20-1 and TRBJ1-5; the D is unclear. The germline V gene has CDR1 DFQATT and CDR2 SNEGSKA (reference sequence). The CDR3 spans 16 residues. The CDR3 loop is CSARWGGGVGNQPRHF. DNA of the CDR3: TGCAGTGCTAGATGGGGAGGAGGAGTGGGCAATCAGCCCCGGCATTTT.

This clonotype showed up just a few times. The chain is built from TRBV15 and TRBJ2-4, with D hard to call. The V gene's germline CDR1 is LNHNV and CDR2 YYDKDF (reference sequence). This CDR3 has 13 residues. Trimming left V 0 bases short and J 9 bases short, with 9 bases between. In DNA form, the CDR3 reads TGTGCCACCAGCAGAGAAAAGAATGGCATTCAGTACTTC. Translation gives CATSREKNGIQYF.

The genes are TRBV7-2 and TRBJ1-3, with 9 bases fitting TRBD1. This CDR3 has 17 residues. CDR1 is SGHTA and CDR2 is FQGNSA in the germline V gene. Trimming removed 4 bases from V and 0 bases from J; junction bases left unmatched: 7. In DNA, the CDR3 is TGTGCCAGCAGCTATGCACCGACAGGGGGCTCTGGAAACACCATATATTTT. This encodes CASSYAPTGGSGNTIYF. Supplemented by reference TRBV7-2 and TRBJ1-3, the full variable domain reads GAGVSQSPSNKVTEKGKDVELRCDPISGHTALYWYRQSLGQGLEFLIYFQGNSAPDKSGLPSDRFSAERTGGSVSTLTIQRTQQEDSAVYLCASSYAPTGGSGNTIYFGEGSWLTVV.

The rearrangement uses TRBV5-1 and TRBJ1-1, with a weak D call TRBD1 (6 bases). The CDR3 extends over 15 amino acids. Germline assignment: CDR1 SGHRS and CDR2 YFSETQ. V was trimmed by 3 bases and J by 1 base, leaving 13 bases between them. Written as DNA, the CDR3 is TGCGCCAGCAGCTCCTCCGGGACAACGAACACTGAAGCTTTCTTT. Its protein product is CASSSSGTTNTEAFF.

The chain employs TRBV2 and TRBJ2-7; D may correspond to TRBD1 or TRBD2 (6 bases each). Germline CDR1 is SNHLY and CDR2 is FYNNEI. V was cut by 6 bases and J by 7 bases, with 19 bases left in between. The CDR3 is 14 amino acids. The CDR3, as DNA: TGTGCCAGCAGCTGGGGGGCGGGTTCCCAAGAGCAGTACTTC. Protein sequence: CASSWGAGSQEQYF.

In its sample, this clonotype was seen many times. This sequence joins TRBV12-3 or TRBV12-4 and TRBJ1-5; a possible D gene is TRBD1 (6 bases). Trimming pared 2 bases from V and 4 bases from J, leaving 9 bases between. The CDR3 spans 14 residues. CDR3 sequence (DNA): TGTGCCAGCAGTTTACATACAGGGAATCAGCCCCAGCATTTT. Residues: CASSLHTGNQPQHF.

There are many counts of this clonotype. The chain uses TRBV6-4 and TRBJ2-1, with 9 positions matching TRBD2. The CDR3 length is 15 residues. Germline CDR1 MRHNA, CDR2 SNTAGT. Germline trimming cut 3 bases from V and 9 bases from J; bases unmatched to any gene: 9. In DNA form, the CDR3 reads TGTGCCAGCAGTGAGGCGGGAGGGCCCGCTGGTGAGCAGTTCTTC. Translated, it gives CASSEAGGPAGEQFF.

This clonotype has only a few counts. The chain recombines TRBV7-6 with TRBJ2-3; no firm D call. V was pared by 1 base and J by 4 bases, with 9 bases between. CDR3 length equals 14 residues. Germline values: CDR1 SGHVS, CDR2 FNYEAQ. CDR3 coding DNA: TGTGCCAGCAGCTTAGTCCCGGTTTCAGATACGCAGTATTTT. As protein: CASSLVPVSDTQYF.

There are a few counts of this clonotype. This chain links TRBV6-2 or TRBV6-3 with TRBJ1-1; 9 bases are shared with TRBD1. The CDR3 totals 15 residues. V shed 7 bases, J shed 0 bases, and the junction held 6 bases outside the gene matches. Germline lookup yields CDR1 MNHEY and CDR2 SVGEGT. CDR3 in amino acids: CASTRDRAMNTEAFF. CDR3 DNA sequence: TGTGCCAGCACGAGGGACAGGGCTATGAACACTGAAGCTTTCTTT.

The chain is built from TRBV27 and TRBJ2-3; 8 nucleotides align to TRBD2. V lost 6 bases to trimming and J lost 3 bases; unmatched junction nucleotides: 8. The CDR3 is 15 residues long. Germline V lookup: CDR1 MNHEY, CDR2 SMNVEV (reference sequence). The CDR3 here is CASRDWREETDTQYF. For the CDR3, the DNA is TGTGCCAGCAGGGATTGGCGGGAGGAGACAGATACGCAGTATTTT.

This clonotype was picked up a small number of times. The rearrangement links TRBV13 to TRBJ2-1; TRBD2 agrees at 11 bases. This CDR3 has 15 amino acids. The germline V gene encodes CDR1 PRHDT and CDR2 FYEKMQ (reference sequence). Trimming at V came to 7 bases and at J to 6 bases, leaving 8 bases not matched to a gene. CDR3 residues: CASTTLAGVINEQFF. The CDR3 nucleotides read TGTGCCAGCACCACACTAGCGGGGGTCATCAATGAGCAGTTCTTC.

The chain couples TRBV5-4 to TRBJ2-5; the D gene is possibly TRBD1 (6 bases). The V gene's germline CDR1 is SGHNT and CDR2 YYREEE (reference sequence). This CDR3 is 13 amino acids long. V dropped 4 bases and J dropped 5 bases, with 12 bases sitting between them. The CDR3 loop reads CASSTDRFETQYF. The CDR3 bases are TGTGCCAGCAGCACAGACAGGTTCGAGACCCAGTACTTC.

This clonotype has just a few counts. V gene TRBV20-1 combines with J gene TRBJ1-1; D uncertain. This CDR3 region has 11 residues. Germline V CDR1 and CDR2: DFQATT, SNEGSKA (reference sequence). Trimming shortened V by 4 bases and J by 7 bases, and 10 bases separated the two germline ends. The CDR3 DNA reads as TGCAGTGCTAAGGAGTACAGTGAAGCTTTCTTT. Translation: CSAKEYSEAFF.

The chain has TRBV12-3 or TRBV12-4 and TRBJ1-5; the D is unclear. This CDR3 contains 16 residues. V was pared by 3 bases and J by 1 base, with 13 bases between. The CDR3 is CASSLEDIRSNQPQHF. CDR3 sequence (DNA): TGTGCCAGCAGTTTGGAAGACATCCGAAGCAATCAGCCCCAGCATTTT.